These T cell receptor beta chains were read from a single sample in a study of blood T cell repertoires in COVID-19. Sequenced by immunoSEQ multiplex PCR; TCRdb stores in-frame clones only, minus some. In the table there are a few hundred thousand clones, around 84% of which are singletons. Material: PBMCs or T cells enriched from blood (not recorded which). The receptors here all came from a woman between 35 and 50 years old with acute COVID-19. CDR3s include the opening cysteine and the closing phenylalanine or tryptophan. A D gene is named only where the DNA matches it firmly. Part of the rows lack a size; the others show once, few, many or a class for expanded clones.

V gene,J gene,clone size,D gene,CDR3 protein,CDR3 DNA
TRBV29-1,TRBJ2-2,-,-,CSVGEVSYSGGELFF,TGCAGCGTCGGAGAGGTGTCCTACTCTGGGGGGGAGCTGTTTTTT
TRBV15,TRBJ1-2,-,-,CATSRTRGYGYTF,TGTGCCACCAGCAGGACGCGGGGCTATGGCTACACCTTC
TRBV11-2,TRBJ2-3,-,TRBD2,CASRTGAAGGYADTQYF,TGTGCCAGCAGGACCGGCGCGGCGGGGGGGTACGCAGATACGCAGTATTTT
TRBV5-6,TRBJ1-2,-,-,CASSLGPDYGYTF,TGTGCCAGCAGCTTGGGTCCGGACTATGGCTACACCTTC
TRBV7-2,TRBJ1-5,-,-,CASSFSGGLGPQHF,TGTGCCAGCAGCTTTAGTGGAGGTCTTGGACCCCAGCATTTT
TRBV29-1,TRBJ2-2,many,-,CSAHRGTGELFF,TGCAGCGCCCACCGAGGCACCGGGGAGCTGTTTTTT
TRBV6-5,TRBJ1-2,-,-,CASSGGFYGYTF,TGTGCCAGCAGCGGGGGGTTCTATGGCTACACCTTC
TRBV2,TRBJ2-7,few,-,CASSWDNSYEQYF,TGTGCCAGCTCTTGGGACAACTCCTACGAGCAGTACTTC
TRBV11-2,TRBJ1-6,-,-,CASSLQGSPLHF,TGTGCCAGCAGCCTCCAGGGATCACCCCTCCACTTT
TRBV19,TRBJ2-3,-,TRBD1,CASSPGQGRADTQYF,TGTGCCAGTAGCCCCGGACAGGGACGCGCAGATACGCAGTATTTT
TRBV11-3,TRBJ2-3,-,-,CASSLKRGTDTQYF,TGTGCCAGCAGCTTAAAGAGGGGCACAGATACGCAGTATTTT
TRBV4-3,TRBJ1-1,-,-,CASSEEGATNTEAFF,TGCGCCAGCAGCGAAGAAGGGGCGACGAACACTGAAGCTTTCTTT
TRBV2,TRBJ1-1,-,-,CASSGQWNTEAFF,TGTGCCAGCAGTGGACAGTGGAACACTGAAGCTTTCTTT
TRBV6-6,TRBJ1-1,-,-,CASSPGGTEAFF,TGTGCCAGCAGCCCGGGGGGGACTGAAGCTTTCTTT
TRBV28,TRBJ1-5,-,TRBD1,CASSLGTGYGRPQHF,TGTGCCAGCAGTTTGGGGACAGGGTATGGTAGGCCCCAGCATTTT
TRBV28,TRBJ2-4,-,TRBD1,CASSLAGTGDIQYF,TGTGCCAGCAGTTTAGCGGGGACAGGAGACATTCAGTACTTC
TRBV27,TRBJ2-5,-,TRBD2,CASTPFGGVQETQYF,TGTGCCAGCACCCCCTTTGGGGGGGTTCAAGAGACCCAGTACTTC
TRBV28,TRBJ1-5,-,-,CASSSTIQGYSQPQHF,TGTGCCAGCAGTTCGACCATACAGGGTTACAGTCAGCCCCAGCATTTT
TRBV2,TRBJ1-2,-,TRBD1,CASSEFQGANYGYTF,TGTGCCAGCAGTGAATTCCAGGGGGCGAACTATGGCTACACCTTC
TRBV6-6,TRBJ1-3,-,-,CASSWTEAAGNTIYF,TGTGCCAGCAGTTGGACAGAGGCGGCTGGAAACACCATATATTTT
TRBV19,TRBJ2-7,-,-,CASSGSYEQYF,TGTGCCAGTAGCGGTAGCTACGAGCAGTACTTC
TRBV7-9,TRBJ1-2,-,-,CASSLGGRRNYGYTF,TGTGCCAGCAGCTTAGGAGGGCGGCGGAACTATGGCTACACCTTC
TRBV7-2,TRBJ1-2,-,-,CASSLDRTYGYTF,TGTGCCAGCAGCTTAGACAGAACCTATGGCTACACCTTC
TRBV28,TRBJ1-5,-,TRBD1,CASGDRGNQPQHF,TGTGCCAGCGGGGACAGGGGTAATCAGCCCCAGCATTTT
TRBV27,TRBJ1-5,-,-,CASSPRYRGSNQPQHF,TGTGCCAGCAGTCCCCGCTATCGGGGGAGCAATCAGCCCCAGCATTTT
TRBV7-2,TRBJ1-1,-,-,CASSSLWAGNTEAFF,TGTGCCAGCAGCTCCCTATGGGCGGGGAACACTGAAGCTTTCTTT
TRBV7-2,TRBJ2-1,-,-,CASSADSSYNEQFF,TGTGCCAGCAGCGCGGACAGCAGCTACAATGAGCAGTTCTTC
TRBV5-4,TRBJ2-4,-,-,CASSLDGGRAKNIQYF,TGTGCCAGCAGCTTGGATGGCGGGCGAGCCAAAAACATTCAGTACTTC
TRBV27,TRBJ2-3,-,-,CASSQALQGDTQYF,TGTGCCAGCAGTCAAGCCCTACAGGGAGATACGCAGTATTTT
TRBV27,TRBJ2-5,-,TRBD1,CASSPYGTGGRETQYF,TGTGCCAGCAGTCCCTACGGGACAGGGGGCAGAGAGACCCAGTACTTC
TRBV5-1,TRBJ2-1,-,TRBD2,CASTASGSYNEQFF,TGCGCCAGCACAGCTAGCGGGTCCTACAATGAGCAGTTCTTC
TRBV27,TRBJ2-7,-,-,CASSSMTTYEQYF,TGTGCCAGCAGTTCTATGACAACCTACGAGCAGTACTTC
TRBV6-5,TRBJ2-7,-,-,CASRPVGLPYEQYF,TGTGCCAGCAGGCCCGTGGGGCTACCCTACGAGCAGTACTTC
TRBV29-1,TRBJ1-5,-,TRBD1,CSVGDRASNQPQHF,TGCAGCGTTGGGGACAGGGCGAGCAATCAGCCCCAGCATTTT
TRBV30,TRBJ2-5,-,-,CAWSYDREVGTQYF,TGTGCCTGGAGTTACGACAGGGAGGTAGGGACCCAGTACTTC
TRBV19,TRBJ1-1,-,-,CASTDVGAWVNTEAFF,TGTGCCAGTACCGATGTGGGGGCTTGGGTGAACACTGAAGCTTTCTTT
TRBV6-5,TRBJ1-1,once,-,CASTGNTEAFF,TGTGCCAGCACGGGGAACACTGAAGCTTTCTTT
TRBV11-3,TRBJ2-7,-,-,CASSLVDLGFTYEQYF,TGTGCCAGCAGCTTAGTTGACCTCGGGTTTACCTACGAGCAGTACTTC
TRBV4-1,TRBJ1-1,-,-,CASSQDTGFWGTEAFF,TGCGCCAGCAGCCAAGACACAGGGTTTTGGGGCACTGAAGCTTTCTTT
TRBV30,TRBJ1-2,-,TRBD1,CAWSVDRGQFGGYTF,TGTGCCTGGAGTGTGGACAGGGGGCAGTTTGGTGGCTACACCTTC
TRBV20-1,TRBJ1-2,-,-,CSASSWDNPEGYGYTF,TGCAGTGCTAGTTCATGGGACAACCCAGAAGGCTATGGCTACACCTTC
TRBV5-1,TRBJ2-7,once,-,CASSLRPGVEQYF,TGCGCCAGCAGCTTGAGGCCAGGGGTCGAGCAGTACTTC
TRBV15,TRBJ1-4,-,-,CATSRDLPGELHEKLFF,TGTGCCACCAGCAGAGATCTCCCAGGGGAACTTCATGAAAAACTGTTTTTT
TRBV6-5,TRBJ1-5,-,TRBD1,CASSRMGQINQPQHF,TGTGCCAGCAGCAGGATGGGACAGATCAATCAGCCCCAGCATTTT
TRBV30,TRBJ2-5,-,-,CAWSLAWGRETQYF,TGTGCCTGGTCTCTGGCGTGGGGCCGGGAGACCCAGTACTTC
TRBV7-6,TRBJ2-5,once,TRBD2,CASSGTSGGAGSNLETQYF,TGTGCCAGCAGCGGGACTAGCGGGGGGGCTGGGTCAAATCTGGAGACCCAGTACTTC
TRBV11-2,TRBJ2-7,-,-,CASSLYGVNAYEQYF,TGTGCCAGCAGCTTATACGGGGTAAACGCCTACGAGCAGTACTTC
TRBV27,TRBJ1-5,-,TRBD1,CASGPRGPFGQPQHF,TGTGCCAGCGGGCCCAGGGGGCCCTTTGGACAGCCCCAGCATTTT
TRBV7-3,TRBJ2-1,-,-,CASSLRPYGFAAERYNEQFF,TGTGCCAGCAGCTTAAGACCCTACGGGTTCGCAGCGGAACGCTACAATGAGCAGTTCTTC
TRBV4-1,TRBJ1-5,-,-,CASSQETAARNQPQHF,TGCGCCAGCAGCCAAGAGACAGCTGCAAGGAATCAGCCCCAGCATTTT
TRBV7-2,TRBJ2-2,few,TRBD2,CASSRTGGWNTGELFF,TGTGCCAGCAGTCGGACGGGGGGATGGAACACCGGGGAGCTGTTTTTT